Listed below are T cell receptor beta chains from one sample, sequenced in a study of blood T cell repertoires in COVID-19. Data came from immunoSEQ multiplex PCR; TCRdb stores just in-frame clones and leaves some out. The table has over 50,000 clones, under 90% seen once. Material for sequencing was peripheral blood. The receptors were gathered from a man aged 50 to 59 with acute or convalescent COVID-19. Both conserved end residues are part of each CDR3. The D gene is left open where the match is weak. Clone size is not always given. Where it is, it says once, few, many or a class for expanded clones.

j_call: TRBJ1-5; clone_size: .; v_call: TRBV19; d_call: TRBD1; cdr3_aa: CASRRDRFLIEPQHF; cdr3_nt: TGTGCCAGTAGGCGGGACAGGTTTTTGATAGAGCCCCAGCATTTT
j_call: TRBJ2-5; clone_size: .; v_call: TRBV11-3; d_call: TRBD2; cdr3_aa: CASSKGTSGGEETQYF; cdr3_nt: TGTGCCAGCAGCAAAGGGACTAGCGGGGGGGAAGAGACCCAGTACTTC
j_call: TRBJ2-7; clone_size: .; v_call: TRBV5-4; d_call: TRBD2; cdr3_aa: CASSPSGLAGRSYEQYF; cdr3_nt: TGTGCCAGCAGCCCCTCTGGACTAGCGGGACGATCCTACGAGCAGTACTTC
j_call: TRBJ2-1; clone_size: .; v_call: TRBV5-8; d_call: .; cdr3_aa: CASRRDYALTMRQFF; cdr3_nt: TGTGCCAGCAGGCGTGACTACGCGTTAACAATGAGGCAGTTCTTC
j_call: TRBJ2-1; clone_size: .; v_call: TRBV4-2; d_call: .; cdr3_aa: CASSQDQRQYNEQFF; cdr3_nt: TGTGCCAGCAGCCAAGACCAGCGGCAATACAATGAGCAGTTCTTC
j_call: TRBJ1-4; clone_size: .; v_call: TRBV5-1; d_call: TRBD1; cdr3_aa: CASSLGDREDEKLFF; cdr3_nt: TGCGCCAGCAGCTTGGGGGACAGGGAAGATGAAAAACTGTTTTTT
j_call: TRBJ1-1; clone_size: .; v_call: TRBV9; d_call: .; cdr3_aa: CASSPGGRTEAFF; cdr3_nt: TGTGCCAGCAGCCCGGGAGGGCGCACTGAAGCTTTCTTT
j_call: TRBJ2-7; clone_size: .; v_call: TRBV11-2; d_call: .; cdr3_aa: CASSLGGTNTYEQYF; cdr3_nt: TGTGCCAGCAGCTTAGGTGGGACAAATACCTACGAGCAGTACTTC
j_call: TRBJ2-2; clone_size: .; v_call: TRBV7-8; d_call: TRBD2; cdr3_aa: CASSLLAGETGELFF; cdr3_nt: TGTGCCAGCAGCCTATTAGCGGGAGAAACCGGGGAGCTGTTTTTT
j_call: TRBJ2-4; clone_size: .; v_call: TRBV18; d_call: .; cdr3_aa: CASSPSVLAKNIQYF; cdr3_nt: TGTGCCAGCTCACCGTCAGTTCTAGCCAAAAACATTCAGTACTTC
j_call: TRBJ2-2; clone_size: .; v_call: TRBV6-5; d_call: TRBD1; cdr3_aa: CASRAGTGDTGELFF; cdr3_nt: TGTGCCAGCAGGGCCGGGACAGGGGACACCGGGGAGCTGTTTTTT
j_call: TRBJ1-6; clone_size: once; v_call: TRBV10-3; d_call: TRBD1; cdr3_aa: CAIRGHDSPLHF; cdr3_nt: TGTGCCATTAGGGGGCATGATTCACCCCTCCACTTT
j_call: TRBJ1-2; clone_size: .; v_call: TRBV12-3/TRBV12-4; d_call: TRBD1; cdr3_aa: CASSRQGVGGYTF; cdr3_nt: TGTGCCAGCAGTCGACAGGGGGTCGGTGGCTACACCTTC
j_call: TRBJ2-7; clone_size: few; v_call: TRBV28; d_call: .; cdr3_aa: CASSLPAAGPYEQYF; cdr3_nt: TGTGCCAGCAGTTTACCCGCCGCAGGGCCCTACGAGCAGTACTTC
j_call: TRBJ1-1; clone_size: .; v_call: TRBV19; d_call: .; cdr3_aa: CASSIEGAEYTEAFF; cdr3_nt: TGTGCCAGTAGTATAGAGGGGGCGGAGTACACTGAAGCTTTCTTT
j_call: TRBJ1-2; clone_size: .; v_call: TRBV27; d_call: .; cdr3_aa: CASAGNYGYTF; cdr3_nt: TGTGCCAGCGCGGGTAACTATGGCTACACCTTC
j_call: TRBJ1-1; clone_size: .; v_call: TRBV29-1; d_call: TRBD1; cdr3_aa: CSVVRDRDTEAFF; cdr3_nt: TGCAGCGTTGTCCGGGACAGGGACACTGAAGCTTTCTTT
j_call: TRBJ2-7; clone_size: .; v_call: TRBV19; d_call: TRBD1; cdr3_aa: CASSGGQGASEQYF; cdr3_nt: TGTGCCAGTAGTGGTGGACAGGGGGCTTCCGAGCAGTACTTC
j_call: TRBJ1-4; clone_size: .; v_call: TRBV9; d_call: TRBD1; cdr3_aa: CASSPRQGISTNEKLFF; cdr3_nt: TGTGCCAGCAGCCCCAGACAGGGGATTTCAACTAATGAAAAACTGTTTTTT
j_call: TRBJ2-2; clone_size: .; v_call: TRBV10-3; d_call: TRBD2; cdr3_aa: CAIGGSGLAGLANTGELFF; cdr3_nt: TGTGCCATCGGTGGCTCGGGACTAGCGGGCCTAGCGAACACCGGGGAGCTGTTTTTT
j_call: TRBJ2-3; clone_size: few; v_call: TRBV3-1/TRBV3-2; d_call: .; cdr3_aa: CASSHGGRGDTQYF; cdr3_nt: TGTGCCAGCAGCCATGGAGGCAGGGGAGATACGCAGTATTTT
j_call: TRBJ2-6; clone_size: .; v_call: TRBV5-4; d_call: .; cdr3_aa: CASSPPPVTGANVLTF; cdr3_nt: TGTGCCAGCAGCCCCCCTCCGGTTACTGGGGCCAACGTCCTGACTTTC
j_call: TRBJ1-4; clone_size: .; v_call: TRBV7-2; d_call: .; cdr3_aa: CASSLGSVPNEKLFF; cdr3_nt: TGTGCCAGCAGCTTAGGCAGCGTTCCTAATGAAAAACTGTTTTTT
j_call: TRBJ2-3; clone_size: .; v_call: TRBV18; d_call: TRBD2; cdr3_aa: CASSPRTSGTTDTQYF; cdr3_nt: TGTGCCAGCTCACCACGAACTAGCGGGACGACAGATACGCAGTATTTT
j_call: TRBJ1-3; clone_size: .; v_call: TRBV29-1; d_call: .; cdr3_aa: CSVIRDWDDGNTIYF; cdr3_nt: TGCAGCGTTATCCGGGACTGGGACGACGGAAACACCATATATTTT
j_call: TRBJ1-2; clone_size: .; v_call: TRBV7-9; d_call: TRBD1; cdr3_aa: CASSQAGQGGGYTF; cdr3_nt: TGTGCCAGCAGCCAAGCGGGACAGGGTGGTGGCTACACCTTC
j_call: TRBJ2-3; clone_size: .; v_call: TRBV24-1; d_call: TRBD2; cdr3_aa: CATSDLRGGDTQYF; cdr3_nt: TGTGCCACCAGTGATTTACGGGGGGGAGATACGCAGTATTTT
j_call: TRBJ1-1; clone_size: .; v_call: TRBV7-3; d_call: TRBD1; cdr3_aa: CASSLRGPGDTEAFF; cdr3_nt: TGTGCCAGCAGCCTCAGGGGGCCGGGAGACACTGAAGCTTTCTTT
j_call: TRBJ2-1; clone_size: .; v_call: TRBV9; d_call: .; cdr3_aa: CASSPPGTLRDNEQFF; cdr3_nt: TGTGCCAGCAGCCCTCCCGGGACTCTAAGGGACAATGAGCAGTTCTTC
j_call: TRBJ2-5; clone_size: .; v_call: TRBV30; d_call: .; cdr3_aa: CAWSPDQETQYF; cdr3_nt: TGTGCCTGGAGCCCAGACCAAGAGACCCAGTACTTC
j_call: TRBJ1-4; clone_size: .; v_call: TRBV25-1; d_call: .; cdr3_aa: CASSLRGRDNEKLFF; cdr3_nt: TGTGCCAGCAGCCTAAGGGGTCGAGATAATGAAAAACTGTTTTTT
j_call: TRBJ1-3; clone_size: .; v_call: TRBV7-9; d_call: TRBD1; cdr3_aa: CASSFTGASGNTIYF; cdr3_nt: TGTGCCAGCAGCTTTACAGGGGCTTCCGGAAACACCATATATTTT
j_call: TRBJ2-3; clone_size: .; v_call: TRBV6-5; d_call: TRBD2; cdr3_aa: CASSPTYTSADTQYF; cdr3_nt: TGTGCCAGCAGCCCAACCTATACTAGCGCAGATACGCAGTATTTT
j_call: TRBJ1-5; clone_size: .; v_call: TRBV12-3/TRBV12-4; d_call: .; cdr3_aa: CASRHRDNQPQHF; cdr3_nt: TGTGCCAGCAGGCACAGGGACAATCAGCCCCAGCATTTT
j_call: TRBJ2-7; clone_size: .; v_call: TRBV15; d_call: .; cdr3_aa: CATSSEGVDYEQYF; cdr3_nt: TGTGCCACCAGCTCCGAGGGGGTGGACTACGAGCAGTACTTC
j_call: TRBJ1-2; clone_size: few; v_call: TRBV30; d_call: .; cdr3_aa: CAWRSKGVRRYGYTF; cdr3_nt: TGTGCCTGGAGGAGTAAGGGGGTTCGGCGCTATGGCTACACCTTC
j_call: TRBJ2-1; clone_size: .; v_call: TRBV29-1; d_call: .; cdr3_aa: CSVGRGWGVGYEQFF; cdr3_nt: TGCAGCGTTGGAAGGGGATGGGGTGTGGGGTATGAGCAGTTCTTC
j_call: TRBJ1-1; clone_size: .; v_call: TRBV27; d_call: TRBD1; cdr3_aa: CASSLFYRGTTEAFF; cdr3_nt: TGTGCCAGCAGTTTATTTTACAGGGGGACCACTGAAGCTTTCTTT
j_call: TRBJ1-4; clone_size: .; v_call: TRBV10-3; d_call: TRBD1; cdr3_aa: CAINTPGGPNEKLFF; cdr3_nt: TGTGCCATCAATACCCCAGGGGGCCCTAATGAAAAACTGTTTTTT
j_call: TRBJ1-5; clone_size: .; v_call: TRBV5-5; d_call: .; cdr3_aa: CASSLGQGYSNQPQHF; cdr3_nt: TGTGCCAGCAGCTTGGGTCAGGGCTATAGCAATCAGCCCCAGCATTTT
j_call: TRBJ1-2; clone_size: .; v_call: TRBV5-4; d_call: .; cdr3_aa: CASSWGGLFDYGYTF; cdr3_nt: TGTGCCAGCAGCTGGGGAGGTTTGTTCGACTATGGCTACACCTTC
j_call: TRBJ2-5; clone_size: .; v_call: TRBV28; d_call: TRBD1; cdr3_aa: CASSLLAGGRGTQYF; cdr3_nt: TGTGCCAGCAGTTTATTGGCAGGGGGCAGGGGGACCCAGTACTTC
j_call: TRBJ1-4; clone_size: few; v_call: TRBV5-1; d_call: .; cdr3_aa: CASSLASSQSEKLFF; cdr3_nt: TGCGCCAGCAGCTTGGCCTCCTCACAAAGTGAAAAACTGTTTTTT
j_call: TRBJ1-2; clone_size: .; v_call: TRBV19; d_call: .; cdr3_aa: CASSIEVGGGYTF; cdr3_nt: TGTGCCAGTAGTATAGAAGTCGGGGGAGGCTACACCTTC
j_call: TRBJ1-1; clone_size: .; v_call: TRBV20-1; d_call: .; cdr3_aa: CSAIRGTEAFF; cdr3_nt: TGCAGTGCGATTCGGGGGACTGAAGCTTTCTTT
j_call: TRBJ1-1; clone_size: .; v_call: TRBV29-1; d_call: TRBD1; cdr3_aa: CSATTGGRYTEAFF; cdr3_nt: TGCAGCGCCACGACAGGGGGCCGGTACACTGAAGCTTTCTTT
j_call: TRBJ2-3; clone_size: .; v_call: TRBV7-2; d_call: TRBD2; cdr3_aa: CASSLVGGGSTDTQYF; cdr3_nt: TGTGCCAGCAGCTTAGTTGGGGGGGGAAGCACAGATACGCAGTATTTT
j_call: TRBJ2-4; clone_size: .; v_call: TRBV24-1; d_call: TRBD2; cdr3_aa: CATSDITGGRNIQYF; cdr3_nt: TGTGCCACCAGTGATATTACGGGCGGGAGAAACATTCAGTACTTC
j_call: TRBJ1-1; clone_size: .; v_call: TRBV6-6; d_call: .; cdr3_aa: CASSYGGLVNTEAFF; cdr3_nt: TGTGCCAGCAGTTACGGAGGACTGGTGAACACTGAAGCTTTCTTT
j_call: TRBJ1-1; clone_size: .; v_call: TRBV5-1; d_call: .; cdr3_aa: CASSDTGTEAFF; cdr3_nt: TGCGCCAGCAGCGATACAGGGACTGAAGCTTTCTTT
j_call: TRBJ2-2; clone_size: .; v_call: TRBV9; d_call: TRBD2; cdr3_aa: CASSVGLAGGTNTGELFF; cdr3_nt: TGTGCCAGCAGCGTAGGACTAGCGGGGGGGACGAACACCGGGGAGCTGTTTTTT
j_call: TRBJ2-7; clone_size: .; v_call: TRBV6-5; d_call: TRBD2; cdr3_aa: CATTWGGVSYEQYF; cdr3_nt: TGTGCCACCACTTGGGGGGGGGTGTCCTACGAGCAGTACTTC
j_call: TRBJ2-1; clone_size: .; v_call: TRBV3-1/TRBV3-2; d_call: TRBD2; cdr3_aa: CASSQDRLAGVGHNEQFF; cdr3_nt: TGTGCCAGCAGCCAAGACCGACTAGCGGGAGTCGGACACAATGAGCAGTTCTTC
j_call: TRBJ1-2; clone_size: .; v_call: TRBV12-3/TRBV12-4; d_call: .; cdr3_aa: CASSLRGGYTF; cdr3_nt: TGTGCCAGCAGTTTAAGGGGTGGCTACACCTTC